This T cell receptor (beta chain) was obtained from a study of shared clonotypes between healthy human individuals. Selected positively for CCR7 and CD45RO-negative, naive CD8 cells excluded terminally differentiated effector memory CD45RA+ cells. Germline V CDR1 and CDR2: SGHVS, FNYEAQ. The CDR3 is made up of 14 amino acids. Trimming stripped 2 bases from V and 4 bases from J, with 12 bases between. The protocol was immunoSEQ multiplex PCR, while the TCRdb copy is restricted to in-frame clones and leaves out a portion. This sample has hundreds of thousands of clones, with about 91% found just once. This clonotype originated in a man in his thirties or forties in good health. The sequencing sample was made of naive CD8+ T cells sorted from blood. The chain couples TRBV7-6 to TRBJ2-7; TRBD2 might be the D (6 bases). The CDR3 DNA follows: TGTGCCAGCAGCTTAAGCGGGCCTGGGTACGAGCAGTACTTC. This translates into CASSLSGPGYEQYF. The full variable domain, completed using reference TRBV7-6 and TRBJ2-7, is GAGVSQSPRYKVTKRGQDVALRCDPISGHVSLYWYRQALGQGPEFLTYFNYEAQQDKSGLPNDRFSAERPEGSISTLTIQRTEQRDSAMYRCASSLSGPGYEQYFGPGTRLTVT.